The 11 T cell receptor beta chains listed next were all sequenced from one sample in a study of Ad26.COV2.S vaccination and SARS-CoV-2 variants. The repertoire was sequenced with immunoSEQ multiplex PCR; TCRdb's copy has only in-frame clones and lacks some. The table records a few hundred thousand clones, more than 75% of them present only once. Stated treatment: approximately 18 received Ad26.COV2.S at low or high dose, single or two shots; several received placebo; per-sample allocation not given. Vaccine and placebo recipients were sampled on day 63 after the first injection. The material was peripheral blood, obtained in a trial of Ad26.COV2.S vaccine versus placebo. These receptors all come from a person aged 18-60 years who received the Ad26.COV2.S COVID-19 vaccine or a placebo.

The chain employs TRBV4-1 and TRBJ1-1; D may be TRBD1 (5 bases). Per the germline V gene, CDR1 is MGHRA and CDR2 is YSYEKL. This CDR3 has 15 residues. Trimming left V 4 bases short and J 3 bases short, with 15 bases between. The CDR3 region is CASSPETGTDTEAFF. CDR3 nucleotide sequence: TGCGCCAGCAGCCCAGAGACCGGGACCGACACTGAAGCTTTCTTT.

This clone was found once. The genes are TRBV7-3 and TRBJ1-1; TRBD1 might be the D (6 bases). The germline V gene has CDR1 SGHTA and CDR2 FQGTGA. The CDR3 covers 13 residues. V dropped 1 base and J dropped 7 bases, with 10 bases sitting between them. The DNA of the CDR3 is TGTGCCAGCAGCTTAAACAGGGATGGTGAAGCTTTCTTT. Amino acid sequence: CASSLNRDGEAFF.

This chain links TRBV7-2 with TRBJ1-2, with TRBD1 as a possible D gene (5 bases). This CDR3 region has 16 residues. CDR1 SGHTA and CDR2 FQGNSA come from the germline V gene. V lost 1 base and J lost 5, with 17 bases in between. This CDR3 is CASSLGGAGSDYGYTF. The CDR3 bases are TGTGCCAGCAGCTTAGGCGGGGCAGGGAGTGATTATGGCTACACCTTC.

This clone was recorded only once. This rearrangement joins TRBV6-2 or TRBV6-3 to TRBJ2-7; D is possibly TRBD2 (6 bases). The germline V and J ends were trimmed by 4 bases and 0 bases, with 19 bases remaining between them. Germline lookup yields CDR1 MNHEY and CDR2 SVGEGT. The CDR3 is 17 amino acids. CDR3: CASSLSPSGALSYEQYF. The CDR3 nucleotides read TGTGCCAGCAGTTTATCCCCGTCGGGAGCGCTCTCCTACGAGCAGTACTTC.

The genes are TRBV3-1 (or the pseudogene TRBV3-2) and TRBJ2-1; D not certain. Germline CDR1 LGHDT, CDR2 YNNKEL (reference sequence). V lost 7 bases and J lost 2, with 3 bases in between. CDR3 length equals 11 residues. DNA for the CDR3: TGTGCCAGCACTACCTACAATGAGCAGTTCTTC. It codes for CASTTYNEQFF.

This chain joins TRBV28 and TRBJ1-5; 9 positions agree with TRBD1. After removal of 3 bases from V and 1 base from J, the junction contained 7 bases not matched to a gene. Germline lookup yields CDR1 MDHEN and CDR2 SYDVKM. This CDR3 is 17 amino acids long. CDR3 sequence: CASSFWGTGRSNQPQHF. Here the CDR3 DNA reads TGTGCCAGCAGTTTTTGGGGGACAGGGCGCAGCAATCAGCCCCAGCATTTT.

This rearrangement joins TRBV5-4 to TRBJ2-2, with 10 positions matching TRBD2. The CDR3 has 15 residues. The germline V gene encodes CDR1 SGHNT and CDR2 YYREEE (reference sequence). The junction had 4 bases not matched to a gene; V was cut back by 2 bases and J by 6 bases. The CDR3 DNA reads as TGTGCCAGCAGCTTAACGCTAGCGGGGGCCGGGGAGCTGTTTTTT. Translation gives CASSLTLAGAGELFF.

This clone was counted many times. At the DNA level, this CDR3 is encoded by other sequences in the same sample as well. V gene TRBV4-3 combines with J gene TRBJ1-5; no definite D call. The CDR3 spans 15 residues. Germline V gene sequence: CDR1 LGHNA, CDR2 YSLEER. V lost 3 bases and J 4 bases, leaving 13 bases between the germline ends. The CDR3: CASSQVRGSNQPQHF. CDR3 bases: TGCGCCAGCAGCCAGGTCCGGGGTTCAAATCAGCCCCAGCATTTT.

This chain joins TRBV6-2 or TRBV6-3 and TRBJ1-5, with TRBD1 identical over 7 bases. Unmatched junction bases numbered 8, after V lost 5 bases and J lost 7 bases. This CDR3 has 14 amino acids. Germline V gene sequence: CDR1 MNHEY, CDR2 SVGEGT. The CDR3 DNA reads TGTGCCAGCAGTCGACGACAGGGTGGACAGCCCCAGCATTTT. Translated: CASSRRQGGQPQHF.

This chain joins TRBV9 and TRBJ1-6; D is ambiguous. The V gene lost 4 bases and the J gene lost 0 bases, with 11 bases spanning the gap. The CDR3 length is 16 residues. Germline-derived CDR1 and CDR2 are SGDLS and YYNGEE. The CDR3 sequence is CASSPQVGSYNSPLHF. In nucleotides, the CDR3 is TGTGCCAGCAGCCCCCAAGTGGGCTCCTATAATTCACCCCTCCACTTT.

The chain is built from TRBV5-1 and TRBJ2-1; possible D gene TRBD1, 5 bases. V dropped 1 base and J dropped 0 bases, with 20 bases sitting between them. This CDR3 spans 19 amino acids. Germline CDR1 is SGHRS and CDR2 is YFSETQ. As DNA, the CDR3 is TGCGCCAGCAGCTTGTATGGTCAGGGTCTTAGGGGCTCCTACAATGAGCAGTTCTTC. It translates to CASSLYGQGLRGSYNEQFF.